The clone carrying this TCR beta chain was counted a few times. These data are taken from a study of blood T cell repertoires in COVID-19. Looking at the study overall: Acute-phase and convalescent COVID-19 samples originated in the United States, Italy and Spain.

The V gene's germline CDR1 is SGHNT and CDR2 YYREEE (reference sequence). Trimming cost V 4 bases and J 1 base; bases outside gene matches: 8. The CDR3 sequence is 15 residues long. Individuals aged 18 to 89 years were recruited from approximately 24 US areas. Per the original data handling: Amplified reference gene primers provided the basis for estimating nucleated cell counts. Sequenced by immunoSEQ multiplex PCR; TCRdb stores in-frame clones only, minus some. That table furnishes V, J and clone size, whereas the DNA furnished D and trimming. The sample lists about 150,000 clones, roughly 88% occurring once.

The source of this sequence is a man between 65 and 85 years old who had been exposed to COVID-19. The sample comprised PBMCs or T cells enriched from blood (not recorded which). The chain is built from TRBV5-4 and TRBJ2-7; 7 bases map to TRBD1. In DNA form, the CDR3 reads TGTGCCAGCAGCACCAGGGGGTCCTTGTCCTACGAGCAGTACTTC. Protein product: CASSTRGSLSYEQYF.